Here is one T cell receptor (beta chain) with its context. The data were obtained in a study of blood T cell repertoires in COVID-19. About the study: Collection of acute and convalescent COVID-19 samples took place in the United States, Italy and Spain.

This CDR3 has 14 amino acids. Germline V lookup: CDR1 SGHRS, CDR2 YFSETQ. Trimming cost V 0 bases and J 5 bases, with 9 bases left between them. Assay used: immunoSEQ multiplex PCR; TCRdb lists only in-frame clones, some missing. The sample holds tens of thousands of clones, 80% to 95% seen once. The material sequenced was peripheral blood. The rearrangement joins TRBV5-1 to TRBJ2-1; D is possibly TRBD2 (6 bases). This TCR was recovered from a man younger than 35 with COVID-19, enrolled during active disease. CDR3 residues: CASSLAGSHNEQFF. The CDR3 region has the DNA TGCGCCAGCAGCTTGGCCGGGAGTCACAATGAGCAGTTCTTC.